These T cell receptor beta chains were read from a single sample in a study of blood T cell repertoires in COVID-19. Measured with immunoSEQ multiplex PCR; TCRdb has only the in-frame clones, and not every one. The sample has 20,000 to 25,000 clones, under 90% seen once. The sample taken for sequencing was peripheral blood. All receptors come from a man in his sixties or seventies with acute or convalescent COVID-19. CDR3s leave out the opening cysteine and the closing phenylalanine or tryptophan. Size values are once, few and many counts, or a class for expanded clones, and some rows have none.

j_call,v_call,clone_size,cdr3_length,cdr3_aa
TRBJ2-1,TRBV5-1,-,14,ASSSDRTGPSNEQF
TRBJ2-3,TRBV14,-,14,ASSQDQARGSDTQY
TRBJ1-4,TRBV29-1,-,10,SVLQGQEKLF
TRBJ2-3,TRBV18,-,12,ASSRDRSTDTQY
TRBJ1-4,TRBV5-1,-,13,ASSRTGTSNEKLF
TRBJ2-1,TRBV7-3,-,13,ASSPGAGSYNEQF
TRBJ2-1,TRBV7-3,-,11,ASSLDSHNEQF
TRBJ2-4,TRBV5-5,-,13,ASSFSGAEGYIQY
TRBJ2-5,TRBV5-8,-,11,ASSLAAGDTQY
TRBJ2-6,TRBV27,-,16,ASSLVGRDFSGANVLT
TRBJ2-3,TRBV7-2,-,12,ASSFGTGKNTQY
TRBJ1-1,TRBV23-1,-,12,ASSGGAQAGKAF
TRBJ2-5,TRBV6-5,-,10,ASRDRWETQY
TRBJ1-3,TRBV5-1,once,11,ASKGQTPNTIY
TRBJ2-3,TRBV2,few,11,ASSRDRGDTQY